Detailed here is one TCR beta chain. The sample originates from a study of blood T cell repertoires in COVID-19. Study background: Material from acute and convalescent COVID-19 was sourced from the United States, Italy and Spain. T cells, B-cell-depleted T cells, or PBMCs supplied cDNA or gDNA.

Study processing details: Amplifying reference gene primers gave estimates of nucleated cell counts. Here immunoSEQ multiplex PCR was the method, and the copy in TCRdb shows in-frame clones only, minus some. For V, J and clone size, that table is used; D and trimming come from the DNA. The table has under 350,000 clones, roughly 89% seen once. This TCR came from a man in his forties or fifties with acute or convalescent COVID-19. What was sequenced was peripheral blood.

The DNA for the CDR3 is TGCGCCAGCAGTGAGAGGCGGGCGGGGGAGCAGTTCTTC. Residues: CASSERRAGEQFF. V is TRBV10-2 and J is TRBJ2-1; possible D gene TRBD2, 6 bases. The CDR3 has 13 amino acids. Trimming removed 2 bases at V and 10 bases at J, with 12 bases between. CDR1 and CDR2 (germline): WSHSY, SAAADI.